This TCR beta chain was sequenced for a study of blood T cell repertoires in COVID-19. Germline-derived CDR1 and CDR2 are MNHEY and SMNVEV (reference sequence). The CDR3 length is 17 residues. V was clipped by 5 bases and J by 5 bases; unmatched bases: 13. Sequencing used immunoSEQ multiplex PCR; TCRdb keeps in-frame clones, though not all of them. The data show fewer than 70,000 clones, more than 75% seen once. It was during active infection that Seattle patients were enrolled and then longitudinally followed. The specimen sequenced was peripheral blood. This TCR was sampled from a man aged 35 to 55 with COVID-19, enrolled during active disease. This chain connects TRBV27 to TRBJ1-4; 8 nucleotides agree with TRBD1. The CDR3 reads CASSPTGTGWENEKLFF. CDR3 coding DNA: TGTGCCAGCAGTCCAACCGGGACAGGTTGGGAAAATGAAAAACTGTTTTTT.